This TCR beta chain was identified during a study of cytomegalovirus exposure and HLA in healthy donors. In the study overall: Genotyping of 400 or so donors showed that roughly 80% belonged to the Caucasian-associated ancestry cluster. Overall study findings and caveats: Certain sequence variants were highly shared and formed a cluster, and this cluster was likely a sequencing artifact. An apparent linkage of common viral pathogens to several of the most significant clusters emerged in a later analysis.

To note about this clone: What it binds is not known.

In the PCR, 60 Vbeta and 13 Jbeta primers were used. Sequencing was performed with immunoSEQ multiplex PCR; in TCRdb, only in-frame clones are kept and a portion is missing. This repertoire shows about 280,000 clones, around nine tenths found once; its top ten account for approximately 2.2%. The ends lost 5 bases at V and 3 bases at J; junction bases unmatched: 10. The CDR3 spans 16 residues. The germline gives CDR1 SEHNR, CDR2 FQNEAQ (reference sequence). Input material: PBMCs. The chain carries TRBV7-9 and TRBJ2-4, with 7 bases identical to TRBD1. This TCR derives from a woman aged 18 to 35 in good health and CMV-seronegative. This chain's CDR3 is CASSQDRLGVKNIQYF. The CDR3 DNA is TGTGCCAGCAGCCAGGACAGGCTGGGGGTCAAAAACATTCAGTACTTC.